This is a list of T cell receptor beta chains from one sample in a study of cytomegalovirus exposure and HLA in healthy donors. Measured with immunoSEQ multiplex PCR; TCRdb has only the in-frame clones, and not every one. The table records approximately 100,000 clones, about 75% of them present only once. Source material: PBMCs. The receptor source for this set is a man between 50 and 59 years old in good health and CMV-seronegative. CDR3s include the opening cysteine and the closing phenylalanine or tryptophan. The order of the fields is clone size, J gene, V gene, D gene, CDR3 DNA, CDR3 protein. D genes are given only for firm matches. Clone size is not always given. Where it is, it says once, few, many or a class for expanded clones.

>-|TRBJ1-5|TRBV19|TRBD1
TGTGCCAGCGGAGGGGGCAGGTTAGGGCCCCAGCATTTT
CASGGGRLGPQHF
>-|TRBJ2-5|TRBV6-6|-
TGTGCCAGCAGTTACTCGGCAGGGGGGCGAGAGACCCAGTACTTC
CASSYSAGGRETQYF
>-|TRBJ2-2|TRBV9|TRBD2
TGTGCCAGCAGCCCCCCTAGCGGGAACACCGGGGAGCTGTTTTTT
CASSPPSGNTGELFF
>-|TRBJ2-5|TRBV19|TRBD2
TGTGCCAGCGCCAGGGGACTAGCGGGGGGCCTGCAAGAGACCCAGTACTTC
CASARGLAGGLQETQYF
>-|TRBJ2-5|TRBV5-4|TRBD1
TGTGCCAGCACCTCCTGGGGACAGAACCAAGAGACCCAGTACTTC
CASTSWGQNQETQYF
>-|TRBJ2-7|TRBV6-1|TRBD1
TGTGCCAGCAGCCACAACGGACAGGGGAGGGGAGAGCAGTACTTC
CASSHNGQGRGEQYF
>-|TRBJ2-3|TRBV18|TRBD1
TGTGCCAGCTCGTCGGGACAGCCTTCTAGCACAGATACGCAGTATTTT
CASSSGQPSSTDTQYF
>-|TRBJ2-7|TRBV7-6|-
TGTGCCAGCAGCTTAGGTTCTAGCGTCTCCTACGAGCAGTACTTC
CASSLGSSVSYEQYF
>once|TRBJ2-1|TRBV14|TRBD2
TGTGCCAGCAGCCCCCTTTTACGGGGCAGCGGGATTGATGAGCAGTTCTTC
CASSPLLRGSGIDEQFF
>-|TRBJ2-3|TRBV30|-
TGTGCCTGGAGTGTACCGGGATATCGAGATACGCAGTATTTT
CAWSVPGYRDTQYF
>-|TRBJ2-6|TRBV28|-
TGTGCCAGCAGTTTTCCAGGTTTTTATGGTGGGGCCAACGTCCTGACTTTC
CASSFPGFYGGANVLTF
>-|TRBJ2-5|TRBV2|-
TGTGCCAGCAGCCCGGGGTTCCAAGAGACCCAGTACTTC
CASSPGFQETQYF
>medium-sized|TRBJ2-1|TRBV7-9|-
TGTGCCAGCAGTCAAACTTACAATGAGCAGTTCTTC
CASSQTYNEQFF
>-|TRBJ1-5|TRBV5-6|TRBD1
TGTGCCAGCAGCGGGACAGGGGAGCCCCAGCATTTT
CASSGTGEPQHF
>-|TRBJ2-7|TRBV18|TRBD1
TGTGCCAGCTCAAATGGACAGGGCTACGAGCAGTACTTC
CASSNGQGYEQYF
>-|TRBJ1-2|TRBV7-9|TRBD1
TGTGCCAGCAGGCAGGGGGCTAACTATGGCTACACCTTC
CASRQGANYGYTF
>-|TRBJ2-3|TRBV27|TRBD2
TGTGCCAGCAGTCCCCGGACTAGGGTCACAGATACGCAGTATTTT
CASSPRTRVTDTQYF
>-|TRBJ2-5|TRBV6-1|-
TGTGCCAGCAGTGAAACTGGCGGGGGCGGGGAGACCCAGTACTTC
CASSETGGGGETQYF
>-|TRBJ2-6|TRBV5-1|TRBD1
TGCGCCAGCAGCTCTTCCGGGACAGGTACCTCTGGGGCCAACGTCCTGACTTTC
CASSSSGTGTSGANVLTF
>-|TRBJ2-3|TRBV7-6|TRBD2
TGTGCCAGCAGCCCCCTCCGGGGGGGTTCCGATACGCAGTATTTT
CASSPLRGGSDTQYF
>-|TRBJ2-3|TRBV9|TRBD2
TGTGCCAGCAGCGCGGGACTAGCGGGGGGGCCCTACACAGATACGCAGTATTTT
CASSAGLAGGPYTDTQYF
>-|TRBJ1-4|TRBV27|-
TGTGCCAGCAGCCTAAGGGGGGAAAAACTGTTTTTT
CASSLRGEKLFF
>-|TRBJ2-7|TRBV28|-
TGTGCCAGCAGTCCCCCCAGCTCCTACGAGCAGTACTTC
CASSPPSSYEQYF
>few|TRBJ2-7|TRBV6-1|-
TGTGCCAGCAGTGAAGCCCTACAGGGCCCCTACGAGCAGTACTTC
CASSEALQGPYEQYF
>-|TRBJ2-2|TRBV14|TRBD1
TGTGCCAGCAGCCAAGTGAGGGGCGGGACAGGGGCCACCGGGGAGCTGTTTTTT
CASSQVRGGTGATGELFF
>-|TRBJ1-2|TRBV19|TRBD1
TGTGCCAGTAACCCGGGACAGCGAAACTATGGCTACACCTTC
CASNPGQRNYGYTF
>-|TRBJ1-2|TRBV6-1|TRBD1
TGTGCCAGCAGTGAAGCAGACAGGGGCACGGGTGGCTACACCTTC
CASSEADRGTGGYTF
>-|TRBJ2-1|TRBV4-1|TRBD2
TGCGCCAGCAGCCAAGAAACTAGCGGGAGGGATGAGCAGTTCTTC
CASSQETSGRDEQFF
>-|TRBJ2-4|TRBV5-4|TRBD2
TGTGCCAGCAGCTTGGGGGGGGGTAGGACTGGAAACATTCAGTACTTC
CASSLGGGRTGNIQYF
>-|TRBJ1-5|TRBV4-2|-
TGTGCCAGCAGCCAAGAGGGGGGGAATCAGCCCCAGCATTTT
CASSQEGGNQPQHF
>-|TRBJ1-2|TRBV14|-
TGTGCCAGCAGCCAGGCCCGTAACTATGGCTACACCTTC
CASSQARNYGYTF
>-|TRBJ1-1|TRBV19|-
TGCGGGACCTCTCGGGGGATGAACACTGAAGCTTTCTTT
CGTSRGMNTEAFF
>few|TRBJ2-7|TRBV9|-
TGTGCCAGCAGCGTAGGGGACATCCCCTACGAGCAGTACTTC
CASSVGDIPYEQYF
>few|TRBJ1-1|TRBV6-6|TRBD1
TGTGCCAGCAGTTACGGGGACAGGCCGAACACTGAAGCTTTCTTT
CASSYGDRPNTEAFF
>-|TRBJ2-7|TRBV15|-
TGTGCCACCAGCAGAGATTCAGGGGCGGCCTCCGAGCAGTACTTC
CATSRDSGAASEQYF
>-|TRBJ2-5|TRBV28|-
TGTGCCAGCAGTTTGGGGCTTCTCCAAGAGACCCAGTACTTC
CASSLGLLQETQYF
>-|TRBJ2-6|TRBV27|-
TGTGCCAGCAGTTGGGACGGGAGCTCTGGGGCCAACGTCCTGACTTTC
CASSWDGSSGANVLTF
>once|TRBJ2-3|TRBV5-1|-
TGCGCCAGCAGCGAGTTACAGACCACAGATACGCAGTATTTT
CASSELQTTDTQYF
>-|TRBJ2-2|TRBV21-1|-
TGTGCCAGCAGCAGGTTGGAGGCGGGAGGATCGGAGAACGGGGAGCTGTTTTTT
CASSRLEAGGSENGELFF
>-|TRBJ2-6|TRBV4-1|-
TGCGCCAGCAGCCATGAGGAGAGGAAGTCTGGGGCCAACGTCCTGACTTTC
CASSHEERKSGANVLTF
>-|TRBJ1-2|TRBV6-5|TRBD1
TGTGCCAGCAGTTACGCTGGGACAGGGCTGTATGGCTACACCTTC
CASSYAGTGLYGYTF
>-|TRBJ1-1|TRBV13|-
TGTGCCAGCAGCACTCGACAGACCTGGGGGCCTGAAGCTTTCTTT
CASSTRQTWGPEAFF
>-|TRBJ1-3|TRBV4-3|-
TGCGCCAGCAGCCCAGACGGAGGGAATGGAAACACCATATATTTT
CASSPDGGNGNTIYF
>-|TRBJ2-6|TRBV28|-
TGTGCCAGCAGGCTCCCGGGGGGGGCCAACGTCCTGACTTTC
CASRLPGGANVLTF
>-|TRBJ2-7|TRBV9|-
TGTGCCAGCAGCGGCGGAGATGGCAGCTACGAGCAGTACTTC
CASSGGDGSYEQYF
>few|TRBJ1-5|TRBV4-1|TRBD1
TGCGCCAGCAGCCATCCCGACAGGGAACGACAGCCCCAGCATTTT
CASSHPDRERQPQHF
>-|TRBJ2-1|TRBV28|-
TGTGCCAGCAGTTCCCGCAGGGGCTACAATGAGCAGTTCTTC
CASSSRRGYNEQFF
>-|TRBJ2-7|TRBV9|TRBD2
TGTGCCAGCAGCGTAGAAGGGACTAGCTACGAGCAGTACTTC
CASSVEGTSYEQYF
>-|TRBJ2-1|TRBV5-4|-
TGTGCCAGCAGCTGGGGCGGGGGCATAAATGAGCAGTTCTTC
CASSWGGGINEQFF